A selection of T cell receptor beta chains follows, all from one sample in a study of circulating CD8 cells and anti-PD-1 response in melanoma. TCRdb ran MiXCR on the reads and lists one entry per CDR3 protein. There are 400 to 550 distinct CDR3 sequences in the sample; about 10% occur only once, and approximately 30% lies in the top ten. Sequencing was performed on CD8+ T cells from PBMCs, taken at baseline or after one month of anti-PD-1 therapy (not recorded which). These receptors were obtained from a human donor with melanoma. The CDR3 runs from the conserved cysteine through the conserved F or W. D genes are given only for firm matches. Size is stated for part of the rows, as once, few or many counts, or as a class when the clone is expanded.

size	V	D	J	length	DNA	CDR3
medium-sized	TRBV19	TRBD1	TRBJ2-2	16	TGTGCCAGTAGTACCTGGGACAGAGCGAACACCGGGGAGCTGTTTTTT	CASSTWDRANTGELFF
few	TRBV7-9	TRBD2	TRBJ2-3	15	TGTGCCAGCAGTTCGACTAGCACAAGCACAGATACGCAGTATTTT	CASSSTSTSTDTQYF
medium-sized	TRBV20-1	.	TRBJ2-7	15	TGCAGTGCTAGAGATCTTGAAGGTGCTACTTACGAGCAGTACTTC	CSARDLEGATYEQYF
large	TRBV4-3	.	TRBJ2-1	14	TGCGCCAGCAGCCGTAACGGGACCGACAATGAGCAGTTCTTC	CASSRNGTDNEQFF
medium-sized	TRBV7-9	TRBD1	TRBJ2-2	17	TGTGCCAGCAGCCCCCCATCGTCAGAGACAGGGGCCGGGGAGCTGTTTTTT	CASSPPSSETGAGELFF
.	TRBV27	.	TRBJ2-7	13	TGTGCCAGCAGTTTTGGGGCGAGCTACGAGCAGTACTTC	CASSFGASYEQYF
.	TRBV19	.	TRBJ2-2	15	TGTGCCAGTAGTATCTGGGGATCGGGCACCGGGGAGCTGTTTTTT	CASSIWGSGTGELFF
medium-sized	TRBV7-3	TRBD1	TRBJ2-2	15	TGTGCCAGCAGCCCGACAGGGGGAATCACCGGGGAGCTGTTTTTT	CASSPTGGITGELFF
medium-sized	TRBV30	TRBD1	TRBJ2-5	15	TGTGCCTGGGCGCAAATACAGGGGCCGATGGAGACCCAGTACTTC	CAWAQIQGPMETQYF
large	TRBV4-1	TRBD1	TRBJ2-7	13	TGCGCCAGCAGCTCCCGACAGGGCGGCGAGCAGTACTTC	CASSSRQGGEQYF
medium-sized	TRBV19	.	TRBJ2-1	14	TGTGCCAGTAGTCGGGGTGGTTCGGGCAATGAGCAGTTCTTC	CASSRGGSGNEQFF
medium-sized	TRBV5-8	TRBD1	TRBJ1-1	15	TGTGCCAGCAGCCCCTCCTGGACAGGGTGGACTGAAGCTTTCTTT	CASSPSWTGWTEAFF
medium-sized	TRBV19	.	TRBJ2-7	13	TGTGCCAGTAGTATGGCGACGTTTGTAGAGCAGTACTTC	CASSMATFVEQYF
medium-sized	TRBV19	TRBD1	TRBJ1-1	14	TGTGCCAGTAGTATAACAGGGGGGAACACTGAAGCTTTCTTT	CASSITGGNTEAFF
large	TRBV2	TRBD2	TRBJ2-3	15	TGTGCCAGCAGTGAGCAGCGGGGGGGCCTATATACGCAGTATTTT	CASSEQRGGLYTQYF
medium-sized	TRBV28	TRBD2	TRBJ2-1	15	TGTGCCAGCAGTACTTCTAGCGGGGGGGCTTATGAGCAGTTCTTC	CASSTSSGGAYEQFF
large	TRBV2	.	TRBJ2-1	14	TGTGCCAGCAGTGAAGCCACTCTAGCCAATGAGCAGTTCTTC	CASSEATLANEQFF
.	TRBV2	TRBD1	TRBJ1-1	15	TGTGCCAGCAGTATGGGACAGGGAATGAACACTGATGCTTTCTTT	CASSMGQGMNTDAFF
few	TRBV5-5	.	TRBJ2-1	15	TGTGCCAGCAGTTTACAGGGACTCCCCAACAATGAGCAGTTCTTC	CASSLQGLPNNEQFF
large	TRBV4-1	.	TRBJ2-5	17	TGCGCCAGCAGCCAGACCCTCGGGTTTGGGGGAGAAGAGACCCAGTACTTC	CASSQTLGFGGEETQYF
medium-sized	TRBV19	TRBD1	TRBJ2-3	17	TGTGCCAGTAGTATAGTCTTCTCGGGACAGTACACAGATACGCAGTATTTT	CASSIVFSGQYTDTQYF
large	TRBV9	TRBD2	TRBJ2-2	16	TGTGCCAGCAGCGGATACGGGGGGGCCCTAACCGGGGAGCTGTTTTTT	CASSGYGGALTGELFF
.	TRBV20-1	.	TRBJ2-7	14	TGCAGTGCTCCGGGGCAGGGCTTCTCCTACGAGCAGTACTTC	CSAPGQGFSYEQYF
large	TRBV11-2	.	TRBJ1-4	16	TGTGCCAGCAGCTTAGTAGCAGGGGCTACTAATGAAAAACTGTTTTTT	CASSLVAGATNEKLFF
hyperexpanded	TRBV7-2	.	TRBJ2-1	17	TGTGCCAGCAGCTTAGCCCTAGGACAGTACTCCTACAATGAGCAGTTCTTC	CASSLALGQYSYNEQFF
.	TRBV2	TRBD2	TRBJ2-5	16	TGTGCCAGCAGCCCGGGACTAGCGGGGACCCAAGAGACCCAGTACTTC	CASSPGLAGTQETQYF
large	TRBV5-5	.	TRBJ2-3	13	TGTGCCAGCAGCCTCGACCGCTCAGATACGCAGTATTTT	CASSLDRSDTQYF
large	TRBV11-1	.	TRBJ1-1	14	TGTGCCAGCAGCCCTACCTTGGGCTTAACTGAAGCTTTCTTT	CASSPTLGLTEAFF
large	TRBV28	.	TRBJ1-5	14	TGTGCCAGCAGTTTAGAGGGGGGTCTGGAGCCCCAGCATTTT	CASSLEGGLEPQHF
medium-sized	TRBV20-1	TRBD2	TRBJ2-3	16	TGCAGTGCCGACCTACCGGGACTAGAGCGTACAGATACGCAGTATTTT	CSADLPGLERTDTQYF
medium-sized	TRBV6-6	TRBD1	TRBJ1-2	12	TGTGCCAGCAGCCGTACAGGGGATGGCTACACCTTC	CASSRTGDGYTF
large	TRBV4-1	.	TRBJ2-4	14	TGCGCCAGCAGCCCCAGGGTGCCGGCGGTCATTCAGTACTTC	CASSPRVPAVIQYF
large	TRBV5-4	.	TRBJ2-3	12	TGTGCCAGCAGCCGGACTGAAGATACGCAGTATTTT	CASSRTEDTQYF
medium-sized	TRBV12-3/TRBV12-4	TRBD1	TRBJ2-2	12	TGTGCCAGCAGTTCGGGACAGGGGGAGCTGTTTTTT	CASSSGQGELFF
medium-sized	TRBV19	.	TRBJ2-1	13	TGTGGGTCTCGGTCCCCTCTCTACAATGAGCAGTTCTTC	CGSRSPLYNEQFF
.	TRBV28	.	TRBJ2-7	17	TGTGCTAGCACCGGGAGAAACGACGGGTCGAGCTCCTGCGAGCAGTACTTC	CASTGRNDGSSSCEQYF
once	TRBV12-3/TRBV12-4	.	TRBJ2-4	16	TGTGCCAGCAGTTTAGGAGGTTTGGGCCGCGAACACATTCAGTACTTC	CASSLGGLGREHIQYF
hyperexpanded	TRBV7-3	.	TRBJ2-1	15	TGTGCCAGCAGCCCAGATGGGACTGGTGGCAATGAGCAGTTCTTC	CASSPDGTGGNEQFF
large	TRBV25-1	.	TRBJ2-3	11	TGTGCCAGCAGTGAATCGTATACGCAGTATTTT	CASSESYTQYF
large	TRBV11-1	.	TRBJ2-7	13	TGTGCCAGCAGCTTCCAGAGCTCCTACGAGCAGTACTTC	CASSFQSSYEQYF
medium-sized	TRBV19	.	TRBJ2-1	14	TGTTCCAGTAGGAGCCCGGACGGGTTTAATGAGCAGTTCTTC	CSSRSPDGFNEQFF
hyperexpanded	TRBV20-1	.	TRBJ2-3	12	TGCAGTGCCGGAGGGGGAGCAGATACGCAGTATTTT	CSAGGGADTQYF
medium-sized	TRBV2	.	TRBJ1-6	14	TGTGCCAGCGCGGACGGTTTGGTTTATTCACCCCTCCACTTT	CASADGLVYSPLHF
medium-sized	TRBV19	.	TRBJ2-1	13	TGTGCCAGTAGTACGGCAAGGTACAATGAGCAGTTCTTC	CASSTARYNEQFF
large	TRBV27	.	TRBJ1-6	15	TGTGCCAGCAGTTTATCTGTGGGGGGTAGTTTCCCCCTCCACTTT	CASSLSVGGSFPLHF
large	TRBV19	.	TRBJ1-1	14	TGTGCCAGCAGCGCGCAGGGAGGAAACACTGAAGCTTTCTTT	CASSAQGGNTEAFF
few	TRBV7-8	.	TRBJ1-2	16	TGTGCCAGCAGCTTAGGGTCGATAGAAGGGGCCTATGGCTACACCTTC	CASSLGSIEGAYGYTF
large	TRBV20-1	.	TRBJ2-1	14	TGCAGTGCTCTCCTCGGGGCTCTATACAATGAGCAGTTCTTC	CSALLGALYNEQFF
large	TRBV6-6	.	TRBJ2-7	14	TGTGCCAGCAGTTACTCGGTAGCTACATACGAGCAGTACTTC	CASSYSVATYEQYF
large	TRBV2	TRBD1	TRBJ2-7	13	TGTGCCAGCAAGACAGGGGTTAGCTACGAGCAGTACTTC	CASKTGVSYEQYF
medium-sized	TRBV12-5	TRBD2	TRBJ2-1	15	TGTGCTAGTGGCCTCCTACTAGCGGGGGCTCCGGAGCAGTTCTTC	CASGLLLAGAPEQFF
large	TRBV4-3	TRBD1	TRBJ2-1	16	TGCGCCAGCAGCCATTACAGGGGAAGCTCCTACAATGAGCAGTTCTTC	CASSHYRGSSYNEQFF
medium-sized	TRBV4-1	.	TRBJ1-2	14	TGCGCCAGCAGCCAAACGGAGGAAAACTATGGCTACACCTTC	CASSQTEENYGYTF
.	TRBV2	.	TRBJ2-3	14	TGTGCCAGCAGTGAAGCAAGGGGGACAGATACGCAGTATTTT	CASSEARGTDTQYF
large	TRBV7-2	.	TRBJ2-1	13	TGTGCCAGCGGTGTTCTTTCTTACAATGAGCAGTTCTTC	CASGVLSYNEQFF
large	TRBV12-3/TRBV12-4	.	TRBJ1-2	14	TGTGCCAGCAGTTCCCCGGGATTCTACTATGGCTACACCTTC	CASSSPGFYYGYTF
medium-sized	TRBV29-1	.	TRBJ1-1	13	TGCAGCGTTGTGTCCAGGGCGTTTGGTGAAGCTTTCTTT	CSVVSRAFGEAFF
medium-sized	TRBV19	.	TRBJ2-1	14	TGTGCCAGTAGGAGCCCGGACGGGTTTAATGAGCAGTTCTTC	CASRSPDGFNEQFF
large	TRBV5-8	.	TRBJ2-4	16	TGTGCCAGCAGCTCCGGACAGACTCTAGCCAAAAACATTCAGTACTTC	CASSSGQTLAKNIQYF
large	TRBV2	TRBD1	TRBJ2-6	15	TGTGCCAGCGGGGACAGGGTCTCTGGGGCCAACGTCCTGACTTTC	CASGDRVSGANVLTF